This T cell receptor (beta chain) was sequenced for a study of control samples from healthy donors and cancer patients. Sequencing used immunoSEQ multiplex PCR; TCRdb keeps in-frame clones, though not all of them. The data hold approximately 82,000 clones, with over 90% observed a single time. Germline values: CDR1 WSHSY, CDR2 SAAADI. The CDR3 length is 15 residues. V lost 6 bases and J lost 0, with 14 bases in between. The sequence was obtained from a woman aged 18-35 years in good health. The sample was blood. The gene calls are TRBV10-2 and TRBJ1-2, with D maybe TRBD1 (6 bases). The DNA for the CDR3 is TGCGCCAGCAGGGCCGGACAGCCTACTAACTATGGCTACACCTTC. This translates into CASRAGQPTNYGYTF.